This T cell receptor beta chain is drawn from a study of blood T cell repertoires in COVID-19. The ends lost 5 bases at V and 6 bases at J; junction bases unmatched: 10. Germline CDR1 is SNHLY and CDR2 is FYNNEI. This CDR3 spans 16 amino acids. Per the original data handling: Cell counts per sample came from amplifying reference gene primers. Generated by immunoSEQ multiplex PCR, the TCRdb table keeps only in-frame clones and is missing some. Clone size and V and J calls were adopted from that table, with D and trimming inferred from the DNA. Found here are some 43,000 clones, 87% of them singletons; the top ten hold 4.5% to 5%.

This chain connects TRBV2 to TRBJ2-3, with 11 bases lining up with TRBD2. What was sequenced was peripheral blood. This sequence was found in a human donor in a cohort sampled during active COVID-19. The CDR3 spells CASSTRLAGPPDTQYF. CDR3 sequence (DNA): TGTGCCAGCAGTACCCGACTAGCGGGGCCCCCGGATACGCAGTATTTT.